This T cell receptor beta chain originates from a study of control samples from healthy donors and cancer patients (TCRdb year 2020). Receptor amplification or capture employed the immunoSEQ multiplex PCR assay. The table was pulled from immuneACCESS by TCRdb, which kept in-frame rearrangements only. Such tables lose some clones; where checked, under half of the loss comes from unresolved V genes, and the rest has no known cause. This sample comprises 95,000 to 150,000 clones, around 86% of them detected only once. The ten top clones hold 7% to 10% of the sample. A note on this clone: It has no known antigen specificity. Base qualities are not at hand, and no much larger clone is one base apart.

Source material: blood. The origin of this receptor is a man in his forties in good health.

The CDR3 region reads CASSYSISEAFF. The sequence in DNA is TGTGCCAGCAGTTACTCGATCTCCGAAGCTTTCTTT. The sequence is built from TRBV6-2 or TRBV6-3 and TRBJ1-1, with the D segment identity uncertain. The germline V gene supplies CDR1 MNHEY and CDR2 SVGEGT. The junction carries 7 bases between V and J, which are trimmed by 0 bases and 8 bases respectively. The CDR3 starts with the cysteine, ends with the phenylalanine, and has 12 residues. CDR3 DNA is the only sequence kept; it has 36 bases, read in frame from the first base.